A selection of T cell receptor beta chains follows, all from one sample in a study of vaccination and CD4 T cells after COVID-19. These receptors' targets are unknown. Via MiXCR, TCRdb re-called the PCR reads, giving one row per CDR3 protein. The table shows approximately 12,000 distinct CDR3 sequences, with over 50% occurring only once. Sequenced: CD4+ T cells from blood, cultured in vitro. The source is a human donor who had recovered from COVID-19. CDR3s include the opening cysteine and the closing phenylalanine or tryptophan. A D gene is named only where the DNA matches it firmly. Size values are once, few and many counts, or a class for expanded clones, and some rows have none.

length	D	J	size	V	DNA	CDR3
13	NA	TRBJ1-5	NA	TRBV7-8	TGTGCCAGCCAACAGGGAACCTATCAGCCCCAGCATTTT	CASQQGTYQPQHF
15	TRBD2	TRBJ2-3	few	TRBV7-2	TGTGCCAGCAGCTTAGCTAGCGGGAGCACAGATACGCAGTATTTT	CASSLASGSTDTQYF
12	NA	TRBJ1-2	few	TRBV6-2/TRBV6-3	TGTGCCAGTTCCGGACAGAACTATGGCTACACCTTC	CASSGQNYGYTF
14	TRBD1	TRBJ1-6	NA	TRBV6-5	TGTGCCAGCAGTTACCCGGACAGGGGTTCACCCCTCCACTTT	CASSYPDRGSPLHF
16	TRBD1	TRBJ1-1	NA	TRBV7-2	TGTGCCAGCAGCCCCCGGGACAGGATCATGAACACTGAAGCTTTCTTT	CASSPRDRIMNTEAFF
14	NA	TRBJ1-1	few	TRBV7-8	TGTGCCAGCAGCTTAGTGGGGAACAGGGATGAAGCTTTCTTT	CASSLVGNRDEAFF
14	NA	TRBJ1-5	few	TRBV7-6	TGTGCCAGCAGCTTACTTGGGGCTAATCAGCCCCAGCATTTT	CASSLLGANQPQHF
16	TRBD1	TRBJ1-1	hyperexpanded	TRBV7-8	TGTGCCAGCAGCCTAGGGGTACAGGGGGAGAACACTGAAGCTTTCTTT	CASSLGVQGENTEAFF
14	TRBD1	TRBJ1-1	NA	TRBV7-6	TGTGCCAGCAGCTTACAGGGGGCGGCCACTGAAGCTTTCTTT	CASSLQGAATEAFF
14	TRBD1	TRBJ1-6	NA	TRBV20-1	TGCAGTGCTGGGGTAGGGACAGGGGCCTCACCCCTCCACTTT	CSAGVGTGASPLHF
14	NA	TRBJ1-2	NA	TRBV4-1	TGCGCCAGCAGCCAAGATCAGGGGACCTATGGCTACACCTTC	CASSQDQGTYGYTF
12	NA	TRBJ1-2	few	TRBV7-2	TGTGCCAGCAGCCCGGAGAACTATGGCTACACCTTC	CASSPENYGYTF
16	NA	TRBJ1-4	few	TRBV6-5	TGTGCCAGCAGTTACTCTAGGACAGCAACTAATGAAAAACTGTTTTTT	CASSYSRTATNEKLFF
15	TRBD2	TRBJ2-7	NA	TRBV7-2	TGTGCCAGCAGCTTAGGCGGCGGGGGCTCCTACGAGCAGTACTTC	CASSLGGGGSYEQYF
14	NA	TRBJ1-1	few	TRBV6-1	TGTGCCAGCAGTGGGTACCCCTCGGACACTGAAGCTTTCTTT	CASSGYPSDTEAFF
11	NA	TRBJ1-5	NA	TRBV20-1	TGCAGTGCTAAAGGGGATCAGCCCCAGCATTTT	CSAKGDQPQHF
15	NA	TRBJ2-5	NA	TRBV15	TGTGCCACCAGCCGCGGACAGAACTCCCAAGAGACCCAGAACTTC	CATSRGQNSQETQNF
13	NA	TRBJ1-5	few	TRBV30	TGTGCCTGGAGTTCTCCAGGCAATCAGCCCCAGCATTTT	CAWSSPGNQPQHF
15	NA	TRBJ2-7	NA	TRBV6-1	TGTGCCAGCAGTGAAGCTGTGCCATACGTCTACGAGCAGTACTTC	CASSEAVPYVYEQYF
16	NA	TRBJ1-2	NA	TRBV7-2	TGTGCCAGCAGCTTAGCCGCAAGTAGGGGGGGCTATGGCTACACCTTC	CASSLAASRGGYGYTF
14	TRBD1	TRBJ1-2	NA	TRBV20-1	TGCAGTGCTAGAGTGCAGGGGGGCAACTATGGCTACACCTTC	CSARVQGGNYGYTF
17	TRBD1	TRBJ1-3	NA	TRBV7-6	TGTGCCAGCAGCTTAGAGAGAACAGGGGCCTCTGGAAACACCATATATTTT	CASSLERTGASGNTIYF
15	NA	TRBJ2-7	NA	TRBV19	TGTGCCAGTAGTATAGGGGCACCGAGCTCCTACGAGCAGTACTTC	CASSIGAPSSYEQYF